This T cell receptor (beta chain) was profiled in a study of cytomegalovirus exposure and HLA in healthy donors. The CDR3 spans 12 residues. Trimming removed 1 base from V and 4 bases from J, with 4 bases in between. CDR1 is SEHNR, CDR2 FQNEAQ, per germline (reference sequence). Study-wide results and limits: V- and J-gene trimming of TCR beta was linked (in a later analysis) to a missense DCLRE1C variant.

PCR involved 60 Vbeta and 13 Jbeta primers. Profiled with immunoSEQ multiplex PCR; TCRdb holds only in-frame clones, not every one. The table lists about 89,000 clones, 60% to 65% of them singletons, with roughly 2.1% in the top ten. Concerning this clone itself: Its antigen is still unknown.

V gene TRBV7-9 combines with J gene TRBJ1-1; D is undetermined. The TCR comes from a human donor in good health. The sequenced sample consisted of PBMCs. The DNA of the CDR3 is TGTGCCAGCAGCTTAGGCGTCACTGAAGCTTTCTTT. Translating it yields CASSLGVTEAFF. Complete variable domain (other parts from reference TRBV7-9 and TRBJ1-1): DTGVSQNPRHKITKRGQNVTFRCDPISEHNRLYWYRQTLGQGPEFLTYFQNEAQLEKSRLLSDRFSAERPKGSFSTLEIQRTEQGDSAMYLCASSLGVTEAFFGQGTRLTVV.